The T cell receptor beta chain described here comes from a study of T cells expressing NK-cell markers. The CDR3 runs 16 residues. Germline V gene lookup returns CDR1 KGHDR and CDR2 SFDVKD. TCRdb derives one entry per CDR3 protein from the 5' RACE reads, leaving out DNA. The sample table sets out roughly 450,000 distinct CDR3 sequences. The gene calls are TRBV24-1 and TRBJ2-3; TCRdb's assignment of TRBD2 cannot be checked, as there is no DNA. The receptor was isolated from a woman aged 50 to 60 in good health. Sequencing was done on a sample of blood T cells: a sorted CD56 or NKG2C T cell subset, CD4+ or CD8+ T cells, or bulk PBMC T cells (not recorded which). CDR3 protein: CATSVSLGWGTDTQYF.